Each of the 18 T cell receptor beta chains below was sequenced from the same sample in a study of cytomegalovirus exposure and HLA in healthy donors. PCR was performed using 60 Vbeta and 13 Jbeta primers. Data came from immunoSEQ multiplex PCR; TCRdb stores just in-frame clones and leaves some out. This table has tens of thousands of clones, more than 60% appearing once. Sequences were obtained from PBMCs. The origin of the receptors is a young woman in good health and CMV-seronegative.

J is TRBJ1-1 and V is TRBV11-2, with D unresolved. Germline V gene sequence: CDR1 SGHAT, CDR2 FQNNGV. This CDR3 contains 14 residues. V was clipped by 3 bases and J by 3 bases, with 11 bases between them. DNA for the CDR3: TGTGCCAGCAGCTTTGCTGAGCGGTACACTGAAGCTTTCTTT. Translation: CASSFAERYTEAFF.

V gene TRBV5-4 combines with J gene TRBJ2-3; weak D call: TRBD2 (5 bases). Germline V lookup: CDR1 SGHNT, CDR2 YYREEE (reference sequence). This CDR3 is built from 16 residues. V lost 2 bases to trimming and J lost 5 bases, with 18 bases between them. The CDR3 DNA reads TGTGCCAGCAGCTTTGGAGGCCCTAGGAGGAGAGATACGCAGTATTTT. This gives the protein CASSFGGPRRRDTQYF.

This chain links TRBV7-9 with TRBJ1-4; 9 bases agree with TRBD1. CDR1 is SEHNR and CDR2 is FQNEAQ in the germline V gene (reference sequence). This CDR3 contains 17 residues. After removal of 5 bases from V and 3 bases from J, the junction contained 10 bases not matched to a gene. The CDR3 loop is CASSRAQGASANEKLFF. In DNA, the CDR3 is TGTGCCAGCAGCCGAGCACAGGGGGCGTCGGCTAATGAAAAACTGTTTTTT.

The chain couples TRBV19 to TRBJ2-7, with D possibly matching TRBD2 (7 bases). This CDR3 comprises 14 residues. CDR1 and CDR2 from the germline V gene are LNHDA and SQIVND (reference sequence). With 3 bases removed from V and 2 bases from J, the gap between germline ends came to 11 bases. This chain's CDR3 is CASSMGGDTYEQYF. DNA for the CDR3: TGTGCCAGTAGTATGGGAGGGGACACCTACGAGCAGTACTTC.

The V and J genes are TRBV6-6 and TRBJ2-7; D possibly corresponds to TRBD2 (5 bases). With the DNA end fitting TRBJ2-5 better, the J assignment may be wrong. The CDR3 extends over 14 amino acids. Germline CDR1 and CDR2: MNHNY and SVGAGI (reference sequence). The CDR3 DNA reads TGTGCCAGCAGTTACCCCCGGGGACAAGAGACCCAGTACTTC. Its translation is CASSYPRGQETQYF.

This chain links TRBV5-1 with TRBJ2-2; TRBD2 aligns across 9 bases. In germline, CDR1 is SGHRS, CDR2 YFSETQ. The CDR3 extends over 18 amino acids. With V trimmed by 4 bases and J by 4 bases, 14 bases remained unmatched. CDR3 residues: CASSNLVSGGRVTGELFF. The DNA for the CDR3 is TGCGCCAGCAGCAACTTAGTTAGCGGGGGCCGCGTCACCGGGGAGCTGTTTTTT.

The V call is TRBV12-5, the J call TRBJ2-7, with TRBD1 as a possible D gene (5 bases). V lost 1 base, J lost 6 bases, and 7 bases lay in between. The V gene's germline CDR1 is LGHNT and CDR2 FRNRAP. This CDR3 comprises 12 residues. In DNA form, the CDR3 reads TGTGCTAGTGGTTTGGGGACAACCGAGCAGTACTTC. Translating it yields CASGLGTTEQYF.

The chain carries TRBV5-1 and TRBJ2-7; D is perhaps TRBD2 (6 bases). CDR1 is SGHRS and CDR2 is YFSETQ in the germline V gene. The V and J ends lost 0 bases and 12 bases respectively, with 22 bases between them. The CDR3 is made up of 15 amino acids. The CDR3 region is CASSLEHRDRGKWYF. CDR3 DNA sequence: TGCGCCAGCAGCTTGGAGCACCGGGACCGGGGGAAATGGTACTTC. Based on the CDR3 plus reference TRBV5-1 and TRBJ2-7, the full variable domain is KAGVTQTPRYLIKTRGQQVTLSCSPISGHRSVSWYQQTPGQGLQFLFEYFSETQRNKGNFPGRFSGRQFSNSRSEMNVSTLELGDSALYLCASSLEHRDRGKWYFGPGTRLTVT.

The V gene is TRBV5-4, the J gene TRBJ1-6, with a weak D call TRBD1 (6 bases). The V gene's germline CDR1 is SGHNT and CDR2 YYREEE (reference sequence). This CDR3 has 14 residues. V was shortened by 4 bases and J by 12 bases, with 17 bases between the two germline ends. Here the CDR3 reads CASSREDSLGPLHF. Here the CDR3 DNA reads TGTGCCAGCAGCCGCGAGGACAGCCTAGGACCCCTCCACTTT.

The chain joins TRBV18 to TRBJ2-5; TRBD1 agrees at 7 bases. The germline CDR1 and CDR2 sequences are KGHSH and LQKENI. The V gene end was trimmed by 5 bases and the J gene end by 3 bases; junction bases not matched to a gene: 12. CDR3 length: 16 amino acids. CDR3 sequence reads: CASSRYQGVGKETQYF. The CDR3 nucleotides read TGTGCCAGCTCAAGATATCAGGGGGTTGGGAAAGAGACCCAGTACTTC.

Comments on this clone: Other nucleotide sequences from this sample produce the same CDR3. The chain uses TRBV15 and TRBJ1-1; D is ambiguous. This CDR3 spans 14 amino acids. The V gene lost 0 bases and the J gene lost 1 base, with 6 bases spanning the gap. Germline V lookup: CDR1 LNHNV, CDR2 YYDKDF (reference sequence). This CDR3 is CATSRDPGNTEAFF. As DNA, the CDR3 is TGTGCCACCAGCAGAGATCCCGGGAACACTGAAGCTTTCTTT.

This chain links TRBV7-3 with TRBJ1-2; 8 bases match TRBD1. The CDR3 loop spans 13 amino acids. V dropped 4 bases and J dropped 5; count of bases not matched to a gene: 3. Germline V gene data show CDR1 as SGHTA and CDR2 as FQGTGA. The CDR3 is CASSSGQGYGYTF. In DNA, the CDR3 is TGTGCCAGCAGCTCAGGACAGGGATATGGCTACACCTTC.

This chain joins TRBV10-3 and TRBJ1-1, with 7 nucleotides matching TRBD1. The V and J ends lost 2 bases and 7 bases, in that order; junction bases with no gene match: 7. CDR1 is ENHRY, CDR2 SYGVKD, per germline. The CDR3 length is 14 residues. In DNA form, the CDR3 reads TGTGCCATCAGTGAGGCCACAGGGGCCGGTGAAGCTTTCTTT. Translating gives CAISEATGAGEAFF.

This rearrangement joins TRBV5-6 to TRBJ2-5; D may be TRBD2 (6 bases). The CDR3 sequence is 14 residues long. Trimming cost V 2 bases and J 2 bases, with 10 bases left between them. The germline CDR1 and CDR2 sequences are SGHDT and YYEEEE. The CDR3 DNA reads TGTGCCAGCAGCTTATCTAGCGCTCAAGAGACCCAGTACTTC. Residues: CASSLSSAQETQYF.

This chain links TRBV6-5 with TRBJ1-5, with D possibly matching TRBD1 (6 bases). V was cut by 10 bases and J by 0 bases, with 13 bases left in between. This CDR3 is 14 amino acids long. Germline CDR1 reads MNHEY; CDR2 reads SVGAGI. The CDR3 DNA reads TGTGCCACCCGGGACACCAATAGCAATCAGCCCCAGCATTTT. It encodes CATRDTNSNQPQHF.

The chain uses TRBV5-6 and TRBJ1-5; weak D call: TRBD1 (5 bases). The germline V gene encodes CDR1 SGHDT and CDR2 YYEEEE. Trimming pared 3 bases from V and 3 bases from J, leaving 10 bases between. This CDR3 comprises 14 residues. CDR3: CASSYRQNNQPQHF. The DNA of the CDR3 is TGTGCCAGCAGCTATCGACAGAACAATCAGCCCCAGCATTTT.

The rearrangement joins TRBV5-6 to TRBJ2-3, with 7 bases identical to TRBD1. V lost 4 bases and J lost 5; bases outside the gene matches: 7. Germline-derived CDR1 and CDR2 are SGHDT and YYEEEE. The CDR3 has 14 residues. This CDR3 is CASSPRTGGDTQYF. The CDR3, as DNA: TGTGCCAGCAGCCCAAGGACAGGAGGAGATACGCAGTATTTT. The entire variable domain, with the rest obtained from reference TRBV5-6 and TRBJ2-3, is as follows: DAGVTQSPTHLIKTRGQQVTLRCSPKSGHDTVSWYQQALGQGPQFIFQYYEEEERQRGNFPDRFSGHQFPNYSSELNVNALLLGDSALYLCASSPRTGGDTQYFGPGTRLTVL.

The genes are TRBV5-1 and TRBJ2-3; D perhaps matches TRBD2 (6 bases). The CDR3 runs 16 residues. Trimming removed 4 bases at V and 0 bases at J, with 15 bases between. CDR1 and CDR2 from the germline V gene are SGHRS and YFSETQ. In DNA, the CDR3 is TGCGCCAGCAGCCCCGGAGGGCGGAGAAGCACAGATACGCAGTATTTT. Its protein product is CASSPGGRRSTDTQYF.